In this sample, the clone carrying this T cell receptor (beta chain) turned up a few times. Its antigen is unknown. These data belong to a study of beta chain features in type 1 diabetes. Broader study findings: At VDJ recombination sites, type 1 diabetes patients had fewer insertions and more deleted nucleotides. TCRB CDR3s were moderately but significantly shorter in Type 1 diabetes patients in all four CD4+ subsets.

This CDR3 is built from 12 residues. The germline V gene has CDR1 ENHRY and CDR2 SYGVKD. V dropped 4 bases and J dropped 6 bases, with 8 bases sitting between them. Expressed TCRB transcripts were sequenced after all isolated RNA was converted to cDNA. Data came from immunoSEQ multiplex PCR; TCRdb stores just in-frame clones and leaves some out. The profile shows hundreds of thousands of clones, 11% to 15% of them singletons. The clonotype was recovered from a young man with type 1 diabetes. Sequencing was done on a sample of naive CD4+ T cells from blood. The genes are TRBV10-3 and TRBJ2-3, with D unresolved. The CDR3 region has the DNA TGTGCCATCAGTGGATCTTGGGATACGCAGTATTTT. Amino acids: CAISGSWDTQYF.